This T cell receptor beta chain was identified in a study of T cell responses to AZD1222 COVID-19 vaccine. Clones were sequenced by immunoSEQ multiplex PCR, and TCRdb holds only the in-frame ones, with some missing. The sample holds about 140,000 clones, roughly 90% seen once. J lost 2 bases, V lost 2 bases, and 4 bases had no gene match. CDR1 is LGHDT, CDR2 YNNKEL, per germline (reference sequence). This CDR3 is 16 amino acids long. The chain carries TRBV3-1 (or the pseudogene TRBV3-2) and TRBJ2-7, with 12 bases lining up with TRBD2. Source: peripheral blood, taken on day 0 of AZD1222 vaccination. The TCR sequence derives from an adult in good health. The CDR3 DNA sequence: TGTGCCAGCAGCCAACCCGGACTAGCGGGGACCTACGAGCAGTACTTC. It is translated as CASSQPGLAGTYEQYF.